The sequence of this T cell receptor beta chain was determined in a study of cytomegalovirus exposure and HLA in healthy donors. The PCR used 60 Vbeta and 13 Jbeta primers. Sequenced by immunoSEQ multiplex PCR; TCRdb stores in-frame clones only, minus some. The table includes about 160,000 clones, 80% detected once. The clonotype originates from a man aged 25 to 40 in good health and CMV-seronegative. Source material: PBMCs.

The DNA for the CDR3 is TGTGCCAGCAGCTTGTCCTCGGGCGCAGGGGAGACCCAGTACTTC. This translates into CASSLSSGAGETQYF. V gene TRBV5-4 combines with J gene TRBJ2-5, with D perhaps matching TRBD1 (5 bases). CDR1 is SGHNT, CDR2 YYREEE, per germline (reference sequence). This CDR3 has 15 residues. V gave up 1 base and J gave up 5 bases, with 15 bases separating them.